This TCR delta chain was captured in a study of γδ T cells in repeated Plasmodium falciparum infection. Study information: The natural-infection arm compared Malian children under seasonal malaria with matched Australian children. Over about 600 days, donors received four mosquito-bite P. falciparum NF54 infections.

Study-level results: In Vdelta2-negative, largely Vdelta1+, gammadelta repertoires, repeated controlled infections appeared to drive clonal selection waves.

Notes on this clone: Its target is unknown. The protein TCRdb lists belongs to a much larger clone and differs from this DNA's translation at residue 6, which points to a read error; the protein shown is made from the DNA.

TCRdb re-called clones from the multiplex PCR reads using CATT. The sample yields about 57,000 delta-chain clones, around 1.8% seen once. Germline loops: CDR1 TVYSNPD, CDR2 GDNSRS (reference sequence). The CDR3 runs 16 residues. J gave up 1 base and V 1 base, and 9 bases lay outside the gene matches. Gammadelta T cells were flow-sorted from PBMC into Vgamma9/Vdelta2+ and Vdelta2-negative populations for bulk analysis. The receptor was isolated from a pool of human donors (malaria-infected and uninfected, not separated). The V gene is TRDV3, the J gene TRDJ1; 10 nucleotides agree with TRDD3. The J gene, left out of TCRdb, was set here by checking the DNA against germline. The specimen sequenced was gamma-delta T cells from blood. The CDR3 region is CAFTFSWGIPTDKLIF. The CDR3 DNA follows: TGTGCCTTTACCTTCTCTTGGGGGATACCCACCGATAAACTCATCTTT. Complete variable domain (other parts from reference TRDV3 and TRDJ1): CDKVTQSSPDQTVASGSEVVLLCTYDTVYSNPDLFWYRIRPDYSFQFVFYGDNSRSEGADFTQGRFSVKHILTQKAFHLVISPVRTEDSATYYCAFTFSWGIPTDKLIFGKGTRVTVEP.